The T cell receptor delta chain described here comes from a study of Vδ1+ human thymocytes. Study results and limitations: Thymic TRG and TRD repertoires appeared highly polyclonal.

The V end was cut by 2 bases, the J end by 1 base, with 17 bases between. The germline V gene has CDR1 TSWWSYY and CDR2 QGS. CDR3 length: 17 amino acids. RNA was extracted from the cells and then reverse transcribed. Multiplex PCR used pooled V-gene forward primers and a constant-region reverse primer to amplify CDR3s. TCRdb reanalysed the multiplex PCR reads via CATT. The sample has around 56,000 delta-chain clones; about 15% are singletons. This clone has only a few counts. Its specificity is unknown. The chain carries TRDV1 and TRDJ1; D call uncertain. The specimen sequenced was Vdelta1+ gamma-delta thymocytes from the thymus. Subset: FACS-sorted CD3+ TCRalphabeta- TCRVdelta1+ TCRVdelta2- thymocytes. The sequence was collected from a girl less than two years old who had congenital heart surgery. The CDR3 bases are TGTGCTCTTGGGGAATTCGGTTATATCTACCTCACCGATAAACTCATCTTT. Translated, it gives CALGEFGYIYLTDKLIF.